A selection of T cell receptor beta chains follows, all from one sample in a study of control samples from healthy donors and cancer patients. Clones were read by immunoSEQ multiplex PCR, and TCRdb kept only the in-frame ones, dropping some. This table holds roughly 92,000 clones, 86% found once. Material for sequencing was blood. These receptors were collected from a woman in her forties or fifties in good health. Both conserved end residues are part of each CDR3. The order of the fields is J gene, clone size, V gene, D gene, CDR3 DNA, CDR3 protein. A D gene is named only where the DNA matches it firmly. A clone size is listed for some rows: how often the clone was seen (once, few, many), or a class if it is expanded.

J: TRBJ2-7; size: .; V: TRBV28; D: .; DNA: TGTGCCAGCAGCTCCCTAGACTACGAGCAGTACTTC; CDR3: CASSSLDYEQYF
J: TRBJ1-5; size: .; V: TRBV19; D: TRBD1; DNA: TGTGCCAGTAGATGGACAGGCCGGACATATAGCAATCAGCCCCAGCATTTT; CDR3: CASRWTGRTYSNQPQHF
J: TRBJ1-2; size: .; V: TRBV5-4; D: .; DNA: TGTGCCAGCAGAGGACAGTCTCTGTTGCGTGGCTACACCTTC; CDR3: CASRGQSLLRGYTF
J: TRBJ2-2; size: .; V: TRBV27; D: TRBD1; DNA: TGTGCCAGCAGTTCTAGGGGGCTTAACACCGGGGAGCTGTTTTTT; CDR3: CASSSRGLNTGELFF
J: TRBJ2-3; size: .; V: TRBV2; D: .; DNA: TGTGCCAGTGACCAGGAGACTAGCACAGATACGCAGTATTTT; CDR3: CASDQETSTDTQYF
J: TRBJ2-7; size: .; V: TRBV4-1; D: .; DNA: TGCGCCAGCAGCCAAGTTGGGGGTACGCACGAGCAGTACTTC; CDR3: CASSQVGGTHEQYF
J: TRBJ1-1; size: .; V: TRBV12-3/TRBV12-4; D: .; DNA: TGTGCCAGCAGGGGTCGGGGGACTGAAGCTTTCTTT; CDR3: CASRGRGTEAFF
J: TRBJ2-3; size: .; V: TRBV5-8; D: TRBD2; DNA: TGTGCCAGCAGCTTGGGACTAGCGGCCACAGATACGCAGTATTTT; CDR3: CASSLGLAATDTQYF
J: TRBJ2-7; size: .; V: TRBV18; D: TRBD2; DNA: TGTGCCAGCTCATCCGGGACTAGCGGGAGCGAGCAGTACTTC; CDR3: CASSSGTSGSEQYF
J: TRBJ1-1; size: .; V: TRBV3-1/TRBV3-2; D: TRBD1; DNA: TGTGCCAGCAGCACACGACAGGGAGGAGACGCTGAAGCTTTCTTT; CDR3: CASSTRQGGDAEAFF
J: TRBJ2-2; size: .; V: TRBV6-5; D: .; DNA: TGTGCCAGCCGGCCCGCGGAGAACACCGGGGAGCTGTTTTTT; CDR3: CASRPAENTGELFF
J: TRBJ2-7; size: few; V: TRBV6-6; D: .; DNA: TGTGCCAGCAGTTATACGGGACGGAATAATTACGAGCAGTACTTC; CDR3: CASSYTGRNNYEQYF
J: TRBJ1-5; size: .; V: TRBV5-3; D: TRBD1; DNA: TGTGCCAGAAGGGGGACAGGGTTACGGATAGCCCAGCATTTT; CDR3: CARRGTGLRIAQHF
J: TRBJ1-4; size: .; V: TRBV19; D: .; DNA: TGTGCCAGTAGTATGGCGCGGTGGGGGAGTGCAACTAATGAAAAACTGTTTTTT; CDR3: CASSMARWGSATNEKLFF
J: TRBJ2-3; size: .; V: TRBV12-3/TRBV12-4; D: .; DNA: TGTGCCAGCAAAAACAGGGTCTCGGATACGCAGTATTTT; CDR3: CASKNRVSDTQYF
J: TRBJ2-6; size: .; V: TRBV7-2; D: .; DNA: TGTGCCAGCAGCCTCGGGGGCTTCCCCAACGTCCTGACTTTC; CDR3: CASSLGGFPNVLTF
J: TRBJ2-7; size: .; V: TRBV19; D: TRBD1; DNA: TGTGCCAGTAGTTGGGGACAGGGCTACGAGCAGTACTTC; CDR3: CASSWGQGYEQYF
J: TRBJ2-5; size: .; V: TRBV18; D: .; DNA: TGTGCCAGCTCACTCGATCCGGGATCCCGGGAGACCCAGTACTTC; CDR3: CASSLDPGSRETQYF
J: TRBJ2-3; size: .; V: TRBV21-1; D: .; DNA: TGTGCCAGCAGCCCGACTAGCTGCACAGATACGCAGTATTTT; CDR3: CASSPTSCTDTQYF
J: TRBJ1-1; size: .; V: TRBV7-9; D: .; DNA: TGTGCCAGCAGCTGGGGGAACACTGAAGCTTTCTTT; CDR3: CASSWGNTEAFF
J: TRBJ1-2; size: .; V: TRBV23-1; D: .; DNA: TGCGCCAGCTGGGGTTTCAGGACGGTCTATGGCTACACCTTC; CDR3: CASWGFRTVYGYTF
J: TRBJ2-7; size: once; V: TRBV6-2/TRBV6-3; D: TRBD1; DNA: TGTGCCAGCAGTTACTCGACGGAGCCCGGGACAGGGGAATACGAGCAGTACTTC; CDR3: CASSYSTEPGTGEYEQYF
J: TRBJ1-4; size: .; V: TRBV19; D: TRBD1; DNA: TGTGCCAGTAACAAAGGACAGGGGGTTGATGAAAAACTGTTTTTT; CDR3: CASNKGQGVDEKLFF
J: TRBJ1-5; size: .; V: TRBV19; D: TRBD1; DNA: TGTGCCAGTAGGGGGACAGCGAGTAATCAGCCCCAGCATTTT; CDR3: CASRGTASNQPQHF
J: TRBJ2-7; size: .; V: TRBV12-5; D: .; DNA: TGTGCTAGTGGTCCGCTTTTGGGGTCCTACGAGCAGTACTTC; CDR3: CASGPLLGSYEQYF
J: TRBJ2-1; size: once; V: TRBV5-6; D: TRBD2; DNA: TGTGCCAGCAGCTTGGCCAAGGGACTAGCGGGACCCAATGAGCAGTTCTTC; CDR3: CASSLAKGLAGPNEQFF
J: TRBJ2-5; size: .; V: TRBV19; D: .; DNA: TGTGCCAGTAGTCCATTAGGACTTTATGGGGGCACCCAGTACTTC; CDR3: CASSPLGLYGGTQYF
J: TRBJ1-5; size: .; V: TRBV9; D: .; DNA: TGTGCCAGCAGCGTAGGTGCAGGGGACGGTAATCAGCCCCAGCATTTT; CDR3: CASSVGAGDGNQPQHF
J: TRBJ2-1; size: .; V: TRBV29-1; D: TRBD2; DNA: TGCAGCGTTGAAGATCTCGGCGGGAGACACAATGAGCAGTTCTTC; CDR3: CSVEDLGGRHNEQFF
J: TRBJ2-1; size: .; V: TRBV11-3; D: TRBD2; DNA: TGTGCCAGCAGCTTAGATGGGACTAGCGGTTTCTTCTACAATGAGCAGTTCTTC; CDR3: CASSLDGTSGFFYNEQFF
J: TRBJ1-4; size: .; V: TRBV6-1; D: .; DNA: TGTGCCAGCAGTGACAGGGCTCGGGAAAAACTGTTTTTT; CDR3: CASSDRAREKLFF
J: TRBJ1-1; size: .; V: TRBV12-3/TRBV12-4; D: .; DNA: TGTGCCAGCAGTCCGTTGGAAATTCGAAGGGCTTTCTTT; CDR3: CASSPLEIRRAFF
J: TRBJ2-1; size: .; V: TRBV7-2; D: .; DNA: TGTGCCAGCAGCTTAGGTGCGGGCTCCTACAATGAGCAGTTCTTC; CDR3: CASSLGAGSYNEQFF
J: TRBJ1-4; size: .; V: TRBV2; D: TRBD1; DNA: TGTGCCAGCAGTGAGACCGGGACAGGGGGAGGGGAAAAACTGTTTTTT; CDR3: CASSETGTGGGEKLFF
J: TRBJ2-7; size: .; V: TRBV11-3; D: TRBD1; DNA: TGTGCCAGCAGCTCCGACAGGGCGGACGAGCAGTACTTC; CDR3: CASSSDRADEQYF
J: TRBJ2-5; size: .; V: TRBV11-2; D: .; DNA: TGTGCCAGCAGCCAGCAAGAGACCCAGTACTTC; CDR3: CASSQQETQYF
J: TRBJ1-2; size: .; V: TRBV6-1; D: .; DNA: TGTGCCAGCAGTGAACGTCAGGGGAATGGCTACACCTTC; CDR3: CASSERQGNGYTF
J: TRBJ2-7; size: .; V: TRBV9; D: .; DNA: TGTGCCAGCAGCGCCGGGACGGCAGACGAGCAGTACTTC; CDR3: CASSAGTADEQYF
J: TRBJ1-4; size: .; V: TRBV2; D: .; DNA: TGTGCCAGCACCCCGGCGACTACCACGGCGGAACTGTTTTTT; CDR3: CASTPATTTAELFF
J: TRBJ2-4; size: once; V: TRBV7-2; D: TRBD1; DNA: TGTGCCAGCAGCTTAGCTCGACAGGGGCTTGGGCTTAACAAAAACATTCAGTACTTC; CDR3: CASSLARQGLGLNKNIQYF
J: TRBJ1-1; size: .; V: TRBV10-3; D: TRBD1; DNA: TGTGCCGCCGCGACAGGGGATGGCACTGAAGCTTTCTTT; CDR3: CAAATGDGTEAFF
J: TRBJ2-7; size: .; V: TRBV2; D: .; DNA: TGTGCCAGCAGTGTCCAGGGTGGCGAGCAGTACTTC; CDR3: CASSVQGGEQYF
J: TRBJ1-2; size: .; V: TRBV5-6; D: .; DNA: TGTGCCAGCAGCTTGGTCCGGGGATTCAGCTATGGCTACACCTTC; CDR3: CASSLVRGFSYGYTF
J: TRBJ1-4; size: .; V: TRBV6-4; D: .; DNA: TGTGCCAGCAGCGGACAAACCGCAACTAATGAAAAACTGTTTTTT; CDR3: CASSGQTATNEKLFF
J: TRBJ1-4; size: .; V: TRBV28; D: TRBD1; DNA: TGTGCCAGCAGTTTCCCGGGACAGTTGGAAAAACTGTTTTTT; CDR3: CASSFPGQLEKLFF
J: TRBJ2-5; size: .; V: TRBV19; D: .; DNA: TGTGCCAGTAGTATAGGTGACCGCCCCGTGGAGACCCAGTACTTC; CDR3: CASSIGDRPVETQYF
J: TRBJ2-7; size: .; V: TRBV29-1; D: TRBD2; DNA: TGCAGCGTTGGCAAGGGGACTAGCGGAATGTACGAGCAGTACTTC; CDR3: CSVGKGTSGMYEQYF
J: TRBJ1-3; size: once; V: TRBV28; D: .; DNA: TGTGCCAGCAGTTTAGCTACTCAGGGGACGAGCTCTGGAAACACCATATATTTT; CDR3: CASSLATQGTSSGNTIYF
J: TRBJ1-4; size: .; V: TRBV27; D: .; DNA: TGTGCCAGCAGACCAGGGGCAGGGGCTAATGAAAAACTGTTTTTT; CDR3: CASRPGAGANEKLFF
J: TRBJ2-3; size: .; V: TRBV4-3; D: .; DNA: TGCGCCAGCAGTCTCGCTAGCACAGATACGCAGTATTTT; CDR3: CASSLASTDTQYF
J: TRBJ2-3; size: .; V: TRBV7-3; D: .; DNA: TGTGCCAGCAGCTTGAAGGCCTCACGTAGCACAGATACGCAGTATTTT; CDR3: CASSLKASRSTDTQYF
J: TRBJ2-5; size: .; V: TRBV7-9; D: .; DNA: TGTGCCAGCAGCTTACAATCGACAGACCAAGAGACCCAGTACTTC; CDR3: CASSLQSTDQETQYF
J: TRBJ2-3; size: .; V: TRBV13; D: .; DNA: TGTGCCAGCAGTTCCCCCTGGGGGAGGAGGACAGATACGCAGTATTTT; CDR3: CASSSPWGRRTDTQYF
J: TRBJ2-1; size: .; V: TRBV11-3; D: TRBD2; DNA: TGTGCCAGCAGCCCCGCCCCGACTAGCGGTCACAATGAGCAGTTCTTC; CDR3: CASSPAPTSGHNEQFF
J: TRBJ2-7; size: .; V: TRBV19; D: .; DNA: TGTGCCAGTAGTATAGGGAAGGCATACGAGCAGTACTTC; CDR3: CASSIGKAYEQYF